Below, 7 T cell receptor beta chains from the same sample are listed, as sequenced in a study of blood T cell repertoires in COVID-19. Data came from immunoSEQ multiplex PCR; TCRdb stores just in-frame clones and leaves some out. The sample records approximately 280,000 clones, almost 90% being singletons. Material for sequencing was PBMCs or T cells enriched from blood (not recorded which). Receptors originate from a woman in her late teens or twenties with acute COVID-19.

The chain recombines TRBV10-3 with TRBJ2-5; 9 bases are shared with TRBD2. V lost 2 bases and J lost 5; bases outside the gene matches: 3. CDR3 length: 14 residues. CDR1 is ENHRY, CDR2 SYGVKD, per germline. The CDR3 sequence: CAISEKSGRETQYF. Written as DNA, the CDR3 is TGTGCCATCAGTGAGAAGAGCGGGAGGGAGACCCAGTACTTC.

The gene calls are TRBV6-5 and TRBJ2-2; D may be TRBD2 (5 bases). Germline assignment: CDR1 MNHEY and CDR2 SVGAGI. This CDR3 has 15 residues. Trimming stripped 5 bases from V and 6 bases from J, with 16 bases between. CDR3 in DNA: TGTGCCAGCAGTCGGGGAAGTAGCTGGGCCGGGGAGCTGTTTTTT. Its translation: CASSRGSSWAGELFF.

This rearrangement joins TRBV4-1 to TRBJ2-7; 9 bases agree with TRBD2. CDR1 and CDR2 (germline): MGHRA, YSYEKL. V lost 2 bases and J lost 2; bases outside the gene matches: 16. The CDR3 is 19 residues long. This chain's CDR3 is CASSQHLRSVLAGTYEQYF. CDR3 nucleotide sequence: TGCGCCAGCAGCCAACACCTCCGCTCTGTTCTAGCGGGGACCTACGAGCAGTACTTC.

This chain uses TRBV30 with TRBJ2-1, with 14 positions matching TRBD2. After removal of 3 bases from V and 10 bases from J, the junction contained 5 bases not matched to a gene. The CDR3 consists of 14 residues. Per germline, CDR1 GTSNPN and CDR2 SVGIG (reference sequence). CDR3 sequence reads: CAWRGLAGAGEQFF. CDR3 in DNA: TGTGCCTGGAGGGGACTAGCGGGAGCCGGCGAGCAGTTCTTC. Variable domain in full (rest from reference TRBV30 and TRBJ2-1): SQTIHQWPATLVQPVGSPLSLECTVEGTSNPNLYWYRQAAGRGLQLLFYSVGIGQISSEVPQNLSASRPQDRQFILSSKKLLLSDSGFYLCAWRGLAGAGEQFFGPGTRLTVL.

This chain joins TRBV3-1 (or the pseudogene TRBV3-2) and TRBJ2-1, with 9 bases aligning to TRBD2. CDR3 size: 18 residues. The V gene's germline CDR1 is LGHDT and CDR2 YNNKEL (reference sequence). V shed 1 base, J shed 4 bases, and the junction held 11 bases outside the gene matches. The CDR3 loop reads CASSQVGDSGSPYNEQFF. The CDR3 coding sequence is TGTGCCAGCAGCCAAGTAGGGGATAGCGGGAGTCCTTACAATGAGCAGTTCTTC.

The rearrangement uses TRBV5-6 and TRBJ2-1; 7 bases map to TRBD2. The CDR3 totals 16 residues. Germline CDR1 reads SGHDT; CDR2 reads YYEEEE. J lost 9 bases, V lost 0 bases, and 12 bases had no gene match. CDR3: CASSLGGGSKGSEQFF. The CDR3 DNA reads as TGTGCCAGCAGCTTGGGAGGCGGGAGTAAAGGAAGTGAGCAGTTCTTC.

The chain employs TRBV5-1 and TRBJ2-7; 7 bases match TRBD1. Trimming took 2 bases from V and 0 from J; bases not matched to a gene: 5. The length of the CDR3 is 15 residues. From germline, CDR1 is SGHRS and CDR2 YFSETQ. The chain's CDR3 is CASSLGQVNSYEQYF. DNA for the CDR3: TGCGCCAGCAGCTTAGGACAGGTTAACTCCTACGAGCAGTACTTC. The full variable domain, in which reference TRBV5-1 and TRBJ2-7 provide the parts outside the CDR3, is KAGVTQTPRYLIKTRGQQVTLSCSPISGHRSVSWYQQTPGQGLQFLFEYFSETQRNKGNFPGRFSGRQFSNSRSEMNVSTLELGDSALYLCASSLGQVNSYEQYFGPGTRLTVT.